Below, 31 T cell receptor beta chains from the same sample are listed, as sequenced in a study of vaccination and CD4 T cells after COVID-19. These receptors are not linked to any known antigen. Treatment meaning: roughly 11-day PBMC culture with coronavirus spike peptide pools or control peptides (ViraFEST assay). Ahead of the COVID-19 pandemic (2011-2018), the CD4+ T cells of the unexposed donor were collected. Cultured CD4+ T-cell DNA underwent Oncomine TCR Beta short-read sequencing. Each CDR3 protein is one row after TCRdb ran MiXCR on the PCR reads. The table lists about 7,600 distinct CDR3 sequences, more than 40% of them singletons, with approximately 20% in the top ten. The source material was CD4+ T cells from blood, cultured in vitro. These receptors originate from a human donor in good health.

This clonotype was detected a few times. V is TRBV29-1 and J is TRBJ2-5, with a possible D match to TRBD2 (6 bases). The CDR3 loop spans 15 amino acids. V lost 7 bases, J lost 2 bases, and 20 bases lay in between. CDR1 SQVTM and CDR2 ANQGSEA come from the germline V gene. This chain's CDR3 is CSALSGLWGQETQYF. CDR3 bases: TGCAGCGCCCTTAGCGGTCTGTGGGGACAAGAGACCCAGTACTTC.

This chain uses TRBV2 with TRBJ1-6, with D possibly matching TRBD1 (6 bases). The V gene lost 6 bases and the J gene lost 4 bases, with 13 bases spanning the gap. Germline V lookup: CDR1 SNHLY, CDR2 FYNNEI. The CDR3 spans 15 residues. CDR3 in DNA: TGTGCCAGCAGGACGAGACAGGCATATAATTCACCCCTCCACTTT. Protein: CASRTRQAYNSPLHF.

This clonotype was counted only a few times. The chain recombines TRBV15 with TRBJ1-4, with D perhaps matching TRBD1 (5 bases). Germline V gene lookup returns CDR1 LNHNV and CDR2 YYDKDF (reference sequence). V lost 9 bases to trimming and J lost 8 bases, with 10 bases between them. This CDR3 contains 11 residues. CDR3 sequence: CATQGREKLFF. In nucleotides, the CDR3 is TGTGCCACGCAGGGACGGGAAAAACTGTTTTTT.

The gene calls are TRBV19 and TRBJ1-5, with D uncertain. Germline values: CDR1 LNHDA, CDR2 SQIVND (reference sequence). This CDR3 has 16 residues. V was cut by 3 bases and J by 0 bases, with 12 bases left in between. The CDR3 DNA is TGTGCCAGTAGTATCCCAGGTGACAATAGCAATCAGCCCCAGCATTTT. The encoded protein is CASSIPGDNSNQPQHF.

This clonotype was counted a few times. The chain couples TRBV7-2 to TRBJ2-5, with a tentative D call TRBD2 (5 bases). The CDR3 has 15 amino acids. Trimming pared 1 base from V and 4 bases from J, leaving 13 bases between. CDR1 and CDR2 (germline): SGHTA, FQGNSA. CDR3 in DNA: TGTGCCAGCAGCTTAGTCGCCGGGAACGGAGAGACCCAGTACTTC. This encodes CASSLVAGNGETQYF.

The chain is built from TRBV27 and TRBJ1-2; 7 bases align to TRBD1. V lost 5 bases, J lost 8 bases, and 11 bases stayed unmatched. This CDR3 contains 14 residues. Looked up from germline, CDR1 is MNHEY and CDR2 is SMNVEV (reference sequence). CDR3 nucleotide sequence: TGTGCCAGCAGTGATACAGGGGAGGTTAACGGCTACACCTTC. It yields the protein CASSDTGEVNGYTF.

This clonotype was recorded a few times. The chain links TRBV2 to TRBJ1-6, with a possible D match to TRBD1 (6 bases). V shed 2 bases and J shed 11 bases, with 10 bases lying between them. Germline CDR1 reads SNHLY; CDR2 reads FYNNEI. This CDR3 has 13 residues. CDR3 loop: CASSEYREAPLHF. CDR3 in DNA: TGTGCCAGCAGTGAATACAGGGAGGCACCCCTCCACTTT.

V and J are TRBV2 and TRBJ2-7; D is possibly TRBD2 (6 bases). Deletions cut 6 bases from V and 3 bases from J, with 12 bases between. Germline CDR1 and CDR2: SNHLY and FYNNEI. The CDR3 has 13 amino acids. The CDR3 DNA reads TGTGCCAGCAGGGGGGGTTACGACTACGAGCAGTACTTC. It encodes CASRGGYDYEQYF.

The chain links TRBV20-1 to TRBJ2-7, with 8 nucleotides matching TRBD1. The CDR3 consists of 14 residues. Trimming took 5 bases from V and 7 from J; bases not matched to a gene: 13. Germline lookup yields CDR1 DFQATT and CDR2 SNEGSKA (reference sequence). The CDR3 protein is CSALNDRGVVEQYF. CDR3 in DNA: TGCAGTGCTTTAAACGACAGGGGTGTTGTGGAGCAGTACTTC.

This clonotype was seen a few times. The rearrangement joins TRBV2 to TRBJ1-5; D ambiguous. Germline assignment: CDR1 SNHLY and CDR2 FYNNEI. V was pared by 6 bases and J by 9 bases, with 15 bases between. This CDR3 has 13 residues. CDR3 in DNA: TGTGCCAGCAGAGCTTCCACGTCGGGGCCCCAGCATTTT. Translating gives CASRASTSGPQHF.

V usage is TRBV7-2 and J usage is TRBJ2-6; 8 positions match TRBD1. The CDR3 runs 16 residues. CDR1 and CDR2 from the germline V gene are SGHTA and FQGNSA. Trimming removed 4 bases from V and 2 bases from J; junction bases left unmatched: 4. CDR3 sequence: CASSYIQGAGANVLTF. CDR3 nucleotide sequence: TGTGCCAGCAGCTATATACAGGGGGCTGGGGCCAACGTCCTGACTTTC. Combining the CDR3 with reference TRBV7-2 and TRBJ2-6 gives the whole variable domain GAGVSQSPSNKVTEKGKDVELRCDPISGHTALYWYRQSLGQGLEFLIYFQGNSAPDKSGLPSDRFSAERTGGSVSTLTIQRTQQEDSAVYLCASSYIQGAGANVLTFGAGSRLTVL.

This clonotype was detected only a few times. V gene TRBV5-4 combines with J gene TRBJ2-5; TRBD1 is a possible D gene (6 bases). Germline CDR1 is SGHNT and CDR2 is YYREEE (reference sequence). This CDR3 is built from 15 residues. V was shortened by 4 bases and J by 0 bases, with 13 bases between the two germline ends. The CDR3 DNA reads TGTGCCAGCAGCACCCAACAGGGCTACCAAGAGACCCAGTACTTC. Its translation: CASSTQQGYQETQYF.

This clonotype was picked up one time. The V call is TRBV10-3, the J call TRBJ1-1, with no clear D. Germline V CDR1 and CDR2: ENHRY, SYGVKD. Between the trimmed V and J ends, which lost 2 bases and 1 base, there was a span of 5 bases. The CDR3 is 13 residues long. The CDR3 protein is CAISEGRNTEAFF. The CDR3 coding sequence is TGTGCCATCAGTGAGGGCAGGAACACTGAAGCTTTCTTT.

This clonotype was observed a few times. V is TRBV19 and J is TRBJ2-7, with D tentatively TRBD2 (6 bases). Germline values: CDR1 LNHDA, CDR2 SQIVND (reference sequence). The CDR3 sequence is 16 residues long. Deletions cut 6 bases from V and 6 bases from J, with 24 bases between. Here the CDR3 reads CASSRGTDTYPLEQYF. The CDR3 DNA follows: TGTGCCAGTAGCCGGGGGACCGACACATATCCCCTCGAGCAGTACTTC.

J is TRBJ2-7 and V is TRBV6-1; 12 nucleotides align to TRBD2. This CDR3 region has 14 residues. Per germline, CDR1 MNHNS and CDR2 SASEGT. V lost 6 bases to trimming and J lost 2 bases; unmatched junction nucleotides: 2. CDR3 protein: CASSTSGGPYEQYF. Here the CDR3 DNA reads TGTGCCAGCAGCACTAGCGGGGGGCCCTACGAGCAGTACTTC.

This clonotype was seen once. This rearrangement joins TRBV14 to TRBJ2-7; 9 bases agree with TRBD1. Germline CDR1 and CDR2: SGHDN and FVKESK. This CDR3 spans 13 amino acids. Trimming took 4 bases from V and 5 from J; bases not matched to a gene: 3. CDR3 nucleotide sequence: TGTGCCAGCAGCCGGGACAGGGTTGACGAGCAGTACTTC. Its translation: CASSRDRVDEQYF.

The chain has TRBV20-1 and TRBJ1-5, with a tentative D call TRBD1 (5 bases). The CDR3 has 13 residues. The V end was cut by 3 bases, the J end by 5 bases, with 11 bases between. CDR1 DFQATT and CDR2 SNEGSKA come from the germline V gene (reference sequence). The CDR3 sequence: CSARGDGDQPQHF. CDR3 sequence (DNA): TGCAGTGCTAGGGGGGACGGTGATCAGCCCCAGCATTTT.

This rearrangement joins TRBV30 to TRBJ1-1; no firm D call. Germline CDR1 reads GTSNPN; CDR2 reads SVGIG (reference sequence). There are 14 residues in the CDR3. Trimming shortened V by 2 bases and J by 3 bases, and 13 bases separated the two germline ends. The CDR3 loop is CAWSLLSGDTEAFF. CDR3 in DNA: TGTGCCTGGAGTTTACTATCCGGGGACACTGAAGCTTTCTTT.

V gene TRBV19 combines with J gene TRBJ1-2; D is perhaps TRBD1 (6 bases). Germline CDR1 reads LNHDA; CDR2 reads SQIVND (reference sequence). Between the trimmed V and J ends, which lost 2 bases and 8 bases, there was a span of 18 bases. The CDR3 sequence is 15 residues long. CDR3 bases: TGTGCCAGTAGTATATTCGGACAGCTTATTGGGGGCTACACCTTC. Its translation is CASSIFGQLIGGYTF.

V usage is TRBV28 and J usage is TRBJ1-1; TRBD1 might be the D (6 bases). With 1 base removed from V and 5 bases from J, the gap between germline ends came to 8 bases. The CDR3 runs to 13 residues. CDR1 is MDHEN, CDR2 SYDVKM, per germline. CDR3 sequence reads: CASSLLGATEAFF. The CDR3 bases are TGTGCCAGCAGTTTATTGGGGGCAACTGAAGCTTTCTTT. Full variable domain (missing parts from reference TRBV28 and TRBJ1-1): DVKVTQSSRYLVKRTGEKVFLECVQDMDHENMFWYRQDPGLGLRLIYFSYDVKMKEKGDIPEGYSVSREKKERFSLILESASTNQTSMYLCASSLLGATEAFFGQGTRLTVV.

The chain has TRBV6-2 or TRBV6-3 and TRBJ1-5, with 10 bases lining up with TRBD1. The germline CDR1 and CDR2 sequences are MNHEY and SVGEGT. CDR3 length: 13 residues. Trimming at V came to 6 bases and at J to 5 bases, leaving 1 base not matched to a gene. This chain's CDR3 is CASRGTGDQPQHF. The CDR3 nucleotides are TGTGCCAGCAGGGGGACAGGGGATCAGCCCCAGCATTTT.

The rearrangement uses TRBV6-5 and TRBJ1-1; D possibly corresponds to TRBD1 (6 bases). Trimming shortened V by 2 bases and J by 5 bases, and 12 bases separated the two germline ends. CDR1 MNHEY and CDR2 SVGAGI come from the germline V gene. The CDR3 consists of 14 residues. DNA for the CDR3: TGTGCCAGCAGTTACCGTGGGGGCGGGACTGAAGCTTTCTTT. Its protein product is CASSYRGGGTEAFF.

V usage is TRBV12-3 or TRBV12-4 and J usage is TRBJ1-1; 7 positions match TRBD1. Trimming cost V 7 bases and J 4 bases; bases outside gene matches: 18. The CDR3 is 17 amino acids. The CDR3 here is CASIPYLSGGYGTEAFF. For the CDR3, the DNA is TGTGCCAGCATTCCCTACTTGTCAGGGGGTTACGGCACTGAAGCTTTCTTT.

The rearrangement uses TRBV7-2 and TRBJ1-2; the match to TRBD1 covers 10 bases. CDR1 and CDR2 from the germline V gene are SGHTA and FQGNSA. V lost 5 bases, J lost 8 bases, and 11 bases stayed unmatched. This CDR3 has 15 amino acids. This chain's CDR3 is CASSIPTGGADGYTF. The CDR3 coding sequence is TGTGCCAGCAGCATTCCGACAGGGGGCGCCGACGGCTACACCTTC. The full variable domain, its missing parts supplied by reference TRBV7-2 and TRBJ1-2, is GAGVSQSPSNKVTEKGKDVELRCDPISGHTALYWYRQSLGQGLEFLIYFQGNSAPDKSGLPSDRFSAERTGGSVSTLTIQRTQQEDSAVYLCASSIPTGGADGYTFGSGTRLTVV.

The CDR3 DNA reads TGTGCCAGCAGCAAGGACAGCAATGAGCAGTTCTTC. Its translation: CASSKDSNEQFF. The V call is TRBV5-4, the J call TRBJ2-1, with a tentative D call TRBD1 (6 bases). CDR1 is SGHNT, CDR2 YYREEE, per germline (reference sequence). With 4 bases removed from V and 6 bases from J, the gap between germline ends came to 8 bases. The CDR3 has 12 amino acids. Full variable domain (missing parts from reference TRBV5-4 and TRBJ2-1): ETGVTQSPTHLIKTRGQQVTLRCSSQSGHNTVSWYQQALGQGPQFIFQYYREEENGRGNFPPRFSGLQFPNYSSELNVNALELDDSALYLCASSKDSNEQFFGPGTRLTVL.

The V call is TRBV25-1, the J call TRBJ1-4; 9 bases align to TRBD1. CDR3 length equals 15 residues. In germline, CDR1 is MGHDK, CDR2 SYGVNS. J lost 10 bases, V lost 3 bases, and 9 bases had no gene match. The CDR3 DNA follows: TGTGCCAGCAGTGATCCGGGACAGGGCCACGTAAAACTGTTTTTT. It specifies CASSDPGQGHVKLFF.

This chain joins TRBV5-1 and TRBJ2-7, with 9 bases identical to TRBD1. The CDR3 consists of 16 residues. V shed 2 bases, J shed 2 bases, and the junction held 8 bases outside the gene matches. CDR1 and CDR2 (germline): SGHRS, YFSETQ. The CDR3 sequence is CASSLQRQGGTYEQYF. The CDR3 nucleotides are TGCGCCAGCAGCTTACAGAGACAGGGGGGAACCTACGAGCAGTACTTC. The variable domain in full, completed from reference TRBV5-1 and TRBJ2-7, reads KAGVTQTPRYLIKTRGQQVTLSCSPISGHRSVSWYQQTPGQGLQFLFEYFSETQRNKGNFPGRFSGRQFSNSRSEMNVSTLELGDSALYLCASSLQRQGGTYEQYFGPGTRLTVT.

The chain is built from TRBV2 and TRBJ2-5; 8 bases agree with TRBD1. This CDR3 has 14 residues. The ends lost 6 bases at V and 2 bases at J; junction bases unmatched: 5. CDR1 and CDR2 (germline): SNHLY, FYNNEI. The CDR3 spells CASRKDRVQETQYF. CDR3 DNA sequence: TGTGCCAGCAGGAAGGACAGGGTTCAAGAGACCCAGTACTTC. Drawing the rest from reference TRBV2 and TRBJ2-5, the complete variable domain is EPEVTQTPSHQVTQMGQEVILRCVPISNHLYFYWYRQILGQKVEFLVSFYNNEISEKSEIFDDQFSVERPDGSNFTLKIRSTKLEDSAMYFCASRKDRVQETQYFGPGTRLLVL.

The V gene is TRBV15, the J gene TRBJ1-4, with 7 bases aligning to TRBD1. The CDR3 runs 16 residues. Germline CDR1 and CDR2: LNHNV and YYDKDF (reference sequence). V dropped 0 bases and J dropped 3; count of bases not matched to a gene: 4. The CDR3 spells CATSRDRQGSNEKLFF. The CDR3 nucleotides are TGTGCCACCAGCAGAGATCGACAGGGATCTAATGAAAAACTGTTTTTT.

This clonotype was detected only a few times. The chain employs TRBV5-1 and TRBJ1-5; possible D gene TRBD1, 6 bases. This CDR3 has 15 amino acids. Germline-derived CDR1 and CDR2 are SGHRS and YFSETQ. Trimming took 0 bases from V and 3 from J, leaving 10 bases between them. DNA for the CDR3: TGCGCCAGCAGCTTGGGGCAGGGGATCAATCAGCCCCAGCATTTT. Amino acid sequence: CASSLGQGINQPQHF.

The chain joins TRBV10-2 to TRBJ1-2, with D hard to call. CDR1 and CDR2 (germline): WSHSY, SAAADI. CDR3 length equals 15 residues. Trimming stripped 0 bases from V and 4 bases from J, with 12 bases between. The CDR3 here is CASSESSRSGYGYTF. The CDR3 DNA reads TGCGCCAGCAGTGAGTCTTCCCGGTCGGGCTATGGCTACACCTTC.